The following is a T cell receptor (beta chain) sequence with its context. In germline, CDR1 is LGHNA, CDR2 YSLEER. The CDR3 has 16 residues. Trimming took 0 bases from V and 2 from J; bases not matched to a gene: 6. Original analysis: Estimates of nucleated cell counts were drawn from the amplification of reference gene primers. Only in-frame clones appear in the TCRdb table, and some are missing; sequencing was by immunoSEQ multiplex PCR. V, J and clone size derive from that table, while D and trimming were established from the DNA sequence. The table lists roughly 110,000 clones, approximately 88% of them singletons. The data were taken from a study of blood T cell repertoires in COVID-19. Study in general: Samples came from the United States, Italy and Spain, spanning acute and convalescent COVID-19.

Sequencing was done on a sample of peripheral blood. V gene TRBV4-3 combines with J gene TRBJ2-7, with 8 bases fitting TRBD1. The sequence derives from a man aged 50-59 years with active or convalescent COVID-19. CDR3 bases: TGCGCCAGCAGCCAAGACCCCGGGACAGGAGCCTACGAGCAGTACTTC. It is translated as CASSQDPGTGAYEQYF.